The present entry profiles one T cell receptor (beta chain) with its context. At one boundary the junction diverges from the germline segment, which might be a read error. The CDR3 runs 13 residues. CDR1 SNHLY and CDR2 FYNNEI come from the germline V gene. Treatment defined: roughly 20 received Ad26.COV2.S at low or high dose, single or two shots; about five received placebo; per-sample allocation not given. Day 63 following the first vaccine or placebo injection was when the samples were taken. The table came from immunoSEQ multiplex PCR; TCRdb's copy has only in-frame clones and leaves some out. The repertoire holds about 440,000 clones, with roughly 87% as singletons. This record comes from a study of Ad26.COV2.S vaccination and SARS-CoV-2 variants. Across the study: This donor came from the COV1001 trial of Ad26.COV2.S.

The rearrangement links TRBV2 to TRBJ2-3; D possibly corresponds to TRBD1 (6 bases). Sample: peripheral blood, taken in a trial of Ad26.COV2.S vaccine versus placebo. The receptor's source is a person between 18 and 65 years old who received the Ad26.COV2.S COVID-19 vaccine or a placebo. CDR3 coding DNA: TGTGCCAGCAGAGAAGACAGGACAGATACGCAGTATTTT. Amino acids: CASREDRTDTQYF.